The next 13 T cell receptor beta chains were all read from a single sample in a study of shared clonotypes between healthy human individuals. Some clones are missing from TCRdb's copy, which holds only in-frame ones; the method was immunoSEQ multiplex PCR. The table shows a few million clones, with nearly 97% occurring only once. Sample: naive CD4+ T cells sorted from blood. Noted subset: CD45RA+ positively selected. Receptor source: a man between 18 and 29 years old in good health.

The chain uses TRBV7-9 and TRBJ1-2; 7 positions agree with TRBD1. The germline gives CDR1 SEHNR, CDR2 FQNEAQ (reference sequence). The V segment lost 5 bases and the J segment 4 bases; nucleotides outside the gene matches: 7. CDR3 length equals 14 residues. DNA of the CDR3: TGTGCCAGCAGCATAGACAGGGTCGGCTATGGCTACACCTTC. Protein product: CASSIDRVGYGYTF.

Remarks on this clone: At the DNA level, this CDR3 is encoded by other sequences in the same sample as well. The chain joins TRBV18 to TRBJ2-5; TRBD1 agrees at 7 bases. This CDR3 has 14 residues. In germline, CDR1 is KGHSH, CDR2 LQKENI. V lost 2 bases to trimming and J lost 5 bases; unmatched junction nucleotides: 5. DNA of the CDR3: TGTGCCAGCTCACCATTAGGGGGCGGTGAGACCCAGTACTTC. Protein product: CASSPLGGGETQYF.

The CDR3 sequence is CASLWGGIGNTIYF. The CDR3 DNA follows: TGTGCCAGCCTCTGGGGAGGCATAGGGAACACCATATATTTT. V gene TRBV5-6 combines with J gene TRBJ1-3, with D uncertain. The germline V and J ends were trimmed by 7 bases and 7 bases, with 18 bases remaining between them. Germline V lookup: CDR1 SGHDT, CDR2 YYEEEE. CDR3 length: 14 amino acids.

CDR3 residues: CASSSRDILFNSPLHF. The CDR3 DNA reads as TGTGCCAGCAGTAGCCGGGACATCCTCTTTAATTCACCCCTCCACTTT. V gene TRBV27 combines with J gene TRBJ1-6, with D perhaps TRBD1 (6 bases). This CDR3 contains 16 residues. Trimming removed 5 bases at V and 6 bases at J, with 17 bases between. CDR1 MNHEY and CDR2 SMNVEV come from the germline V gene (reference sequence).

V gene TRBV5-4 combines with J gene TRBJ2-7; maybe TRBD2 (6 bases). The CDR3 covers 12 residues. Germline CDR1 reads SGHNT; CDR2 reads YYREEE (reference sequence). V was trimmed by 2 bases and J by 6 bases, leaving 9 bases between them. The CDR3 region is CASSFGTLEQYF. DNA of the CDR3: TGTGCCAGCAGCTTCGGGACTCTCGAGCAGTACTTC.

The gene calls are TRBV5-1 and TRBJ2-5; D is unclear. The germline CDR1 and CDR2 sequences are SGHRS and YFSETQ. This CDR3 has 16 residues. V dropped 0 bases and J dropped 5 bases, with 17 bases sitting between them. CDR3 residues: CASSLVPSLETETQYF. As DNA, the CDR3 is TGCGCCAGCAGCTTGGTCCCGAGCCTCGAAACCGAGACCCAGTACTTC.

In the case of this clone: The identical CDR3 is also encoded by other nucleotide sequences in the sample. The CDR3 coding sequence is TGTGCCAGCAGCCGGGACCGCTACCAAGAGACCCAGTACTTC. Amino acid sequence: CASSRDRYQETQYF. V usage is TRBV7-2 and J usage is TRBJ2-5, with D possibly called TRBD1 or TRBD2 (5 bases each). The CDR3 sequence is 14 residues long. The germline V and J ends were trimmed by 5 bases and 0 bases, with 10 bases remaining between them. Germline CDR1 reads SGHTA; CDR2 reads FQGNSA.

Points on this clone: This same CDR3 is encoded by further DNA sequences in the sample. V gene TRBV10-3 combines with J gene TRBJ1-4; D gene unclear. V lost 0 bases and J lost 8, with 7 bases in between. In germline, CDR1 is ENHRY, CDR2 SYGVKD. The CDR3 is 13 residues long. In nucleotides, the CDR3 is TGTGCCATCAGTGAGTCGGGTAGCGAAAAACTGTTTTTT. Its translation: CAISESGSEKLFF.

This clone was seen more than once but under ten times. V is TRBV28 and J is TRBJ1-2; tentatively, D is TRBD1 (6 bases). Germline V gene sequence: CDR1 MDHEN, CDR2 SYDVKM. Trimming shortened V by 7 bases and J by 4 bases, and 16 bases separated the two germline ends. The CDR3 contains 14 residues. CDR3 loop: CASNSAGQFYGYTF. In DNA, the CDR3 is TGTGCCAGCAACTCCGCCGGACAGTTCTATGGCTACACCTTC.

This clone is a singleton in its sample. The chain employs TRBV6-6 and TRBJ2-7; TRBD1 might be the D (6 bases). Per germline, CDR1 MNHNY and CDR2 SVGAGI (reference sequence). The V end lost 6 bases, the J end lost 3 bases, and 12 bases lay between the germline ends. The CDR3 has 13 residues. In DNA form, the CDR3 reads TGTGCCAGCAGCTACGGACAGTTCTACGAGCAGTACTTC. Translated, it gives CASSYGQFYEQYF.

The chain uses TRBV30 and TRBJ2-3, with D uncertain. V gave up 3 bases and J gave up 1 base, with 8 bases separating them. Germline CDR1 and CDR2: GTSNPN and SVGIG (reference sequence). The CDR3 is made up of 13 amino acids. CDR3 loop: CAWRMSGTDTQYF. For the CDR3, the DNA is TGTGCCTGGAGAATGAGCGGCACAGATACGCAGTATTTT.

The chain combines TRBV13 with TRBJ2-5; possible D gene TRBD1, 6 bases. V shed 5 bases and J shed 5 bases, with 6 bases lying between them. CDR1 is PRHDT, CDR2 FYEKMQ, per germline (reference sequence). The CDR3 has 11 amino acids. CDR3 in DNA: TGTGCCAGCAGCCAGGGGGAGACCCAGTACTTC. It encodes CASSQGETQYF.

The rearrangement uses TRBV28 and TRBJ1-4, with D perhaps matching TRBD1 (5 bases). V was cut by 6 bases and J by 7 bases, with 15 bases left in between. CDR1 MDHEN and CDR2 SYDVKM come from the germline V gene. The CDR3 contains 14 residues. The CDR3: CASRMDTKGEKLFF. The CDR3 bases are TGTGCCAGCAGAATGGACACCAAGGGTGAAAAACTGTTTTTT.